The next 30 T cell receptor beta chains were all read from a single sample in a study of blood T cell repertoires in COVID-19. Assay used: immunoSEQ multiplex PCR; TCRdb lists only in-frame clones, some missing. The data show under 300,000 clones, approximately 88% seen once. Sample: PBMCs or T cells enriched from blood (not recorded which). Receptor source: a woman in her thirties or forties with acute COVID-19.

The genes are TRBV12-3 or TRBV12-4 and TRBJ1-5; weak D call: TRBD1 (5 bases). The CDR3 covers 13 residues. V gave up 5 bases and J gave up 3 bases, with 8 bases separating them. CDR3: CASSQGFNQPQHF. As DNA, the CDR3 is TGTGCCAGCAGTCAGGGATTCAATCAGCCCCAGCATTTT.

The chain combines TRBV7-2 with TRBJ1-6, with a tentative D call TRBD1 (6 bases). The V end lost 5 bases, the J end lost 7 bases, and 15 bases lay between the germline ends. The CDR3 contains 15 residues. Germline V gene data show CDR1 as SGHTA and CDR2 as FQGNSA. The CDR3 region is CASSNRDGSNSPLHF. For the CDR3, the DNA is TGTGCCAGCAGCAACAGGGACGGCTCGAATTCACCCCTCCACTTT.

CDR3 coding DNA: TGTGCCAGCAGTGCTGAGGGCTTAGGCTACACCTTC. This gives the protein CASSAEGLGYTF. This chain connects TRBV2 to TRBJ1-2; D not certain. Per the germline V gene, CDR1 is SNHLY and CDR2 is FYNNEI. CDR3 length equals 12 residues. V dropped 4 bases and J dropped 8 bases, with 11 bases sitting between them.

The CDR3 nucleotides read TGTGCCAGTAGTATATTACAGAACAGGGGGAACACTGAAGCTTTCTTT. The encoded protein is CASSILQNRGNTEAFF. The rearrangement uses TRBV19 and TRBJ1-1; 7 bases match TRBD1. The length of the CDR3 is 16 residues. V shed 2 bases and J 1 base; nucleotides not matched to a gene: 7. From germline, CDR1 is LNHDA and CDR2 SQIVND (reference sequence).

The chain recombines TRBV4-1 with TRBJ1-2, with D hard to call. CDR1 and CDR2 from the germline V gene are MGHRA and YSYEKL. The CDR3 is made up of 15 amino acids. V was trimmed by 3 bases and J by 4 bases, leaving 15 bases between them. CDR3 residues: CASSHPAEGIYGYTF. CDR3 nucleotide sequence: TGCGCCAGCAGCCACCCCGCCGAGGGTATCTATGGCTACACCTTC.

V usage is TRBV11-3 and J usage is TRBJ2-2; 8 positions match TRBD2. Germline V CDR1 and CDR2: SGHNT, YENEEA. The trim removed 1 base at V and 2 bases at J, leaving 3 bases unmatched. The CDR3 runs 16 residues. The CDR3 loop reads CASSLGLAGNTGELFF. The CDR3 bases are TGTGCCAGCAGCTTAGGCCTAGCGGGCAACACCGGGGAGCTGTTTTTT.

The sample holds one count of this clone. This chain connects TRBV7-9 to TRBJ1-3, with 8 bases matching TRBD1. Germline V gives CDR1 SEHNR, CDR2 FQNEAQ (reference sequence). The CDR3 is 14 amino acids. After removal of 5 bases from V and 7 bases from J, the junction contained 7 bases not matched to a gene. DNA of the CDR3: TGTGCCAGCAGCCTATCCGGGGACAGGAACACCATATATTTT. It translates to CASSLSGDRNTIYF.

This clone was counted once. The chain recombines TRBV6-2 or TRBV6-3 with TRBJ2-2, with 15 bases fitting TRBD2. Trimming removed 5 bases from V and 5 bases from J; junction bases left unmatched: 9. Germline CDR1 MNHEY, CDR2 SVGEGT. The CDR3 sequence is 18 residues long. CDR3 residues: CASSRLGLAGGVTGELFF. As DNA, the CDR3 is TGTGCCAGCAGTAGGTTGGGACTAGCGGGAGGAGTTACCGGGGAGCTGTTTTTT.

V usage is TRBV9 and J usage is TRBJ2-5; D is possibly TRBD2 (5 bases). Germline V gives CDR1 SGDLS, CDR2 YYNGEE. Trimming pared 0 bases from V and 7 bases from J, leaving 10 bases between. CDR3 length equals 13 residues. The CDR3 DNA reads TGTGCCAGCAGCGTAGGGGAGAGGGCGACCCAGTACTTC. Amino acids: CASSVGERATQYF.

The chain carries TRBV5-1 and TRBJ2-1; D is unresolved. The CDR3 loop spans 15 amino acids. Trimming left V 0 bases short and J 2 bases short, with 9 bases between. Germline V gene sequence: CDR1 SGHRS, CDR2 YFSETQ. The CDR3 region has the DNA TGCGCCAGCAGCTTGGACAGACCTCCCTACAATGAGCAGTTCTTC. Protein sequence: CASSLDRPPYNEQFF. The whole variable domain, filled in from reference TRBV5-1 and TRBJ2-1, reads KAGVTQTPRYLIKTRGQQVTLSCSPISGHRSVSWYQQTPGQGLQFLFEYFSETQRNKGNFPGRFSGRQFSNSRSEMNVSTLELGDSALYLCASSLDRPPYNEQFFGPGTRLTVL.

This chain uses TRBV30 with TRBJ2-2; 14 bases match TRBD2. The V gene end was trimmed by 3 bases and the J gene end by 0 bases; junction bases not matched to a gene: 6. There are 18 residues in the CDR3. Germline loops: CDR1 GTSNPN, CDR2 SVGIG (reference sequence). The CDR3 DNA is TGTGCCTGGAGCCGGGGACTAGCGGGAGCCTCGAACACCGGGGAGCTGTTTTTT. It specifies CAWSRGLAGASNTGELFF.

V gene TRBV10-3 combines with J gene TRBJ1-4; weak D call: TRBD1 (5 bases). The CDR3 loop spans 13 amino acids. The germline V gene has CDR1 ENHRY and CDR2 SYGVKD. Trimming cost V 3 bases and J 8 bases, with 10 bases left between them. As DNA, the CDR3 is TGTGCCATCAGTGACAGGGATGGGGAAAAACTGTTTTTT. This sequence encodes CAISDRDGEKLFF.

The chain recombines TRBV11-3 with TRBJ2-5, with TRBD1 identical over 11 bases. CDR1 and CDR2 from the germline V gene are SGHNT and YENEEA. Trimming at V came to 4 bases and at J to 4 bases, leaving 5 bases not matched to a gene. This CDR3 contains 15 residues. This CDR3 reads CASSSRTGGGETQYF. The DNA for the CDR3 is TGTGCCAGCAGCTCTCGGACAGGGGGCGGAGAGACCCAGTACTTC.

The J gene is TRBJ1-5, the V gene TRBV28; 10 bases align to TRBD1. V shed 3 bases, J shed 7 bases, and the junction held 9 bases outside the gene matches. In germline, CDR1 is MDHEN, CDR2 SYDVKM. The CDR3 runs 16 residues. This CDR3 is CASSFLGQGLQQPQHF. Here the CDR3 DNA reads TGTGCCAGCAGTTTTCTGGGACAGGGGCTACAGCAGCCCCAGCATTTT.

J is TRBJ2-3 and V is TRBV5-4; 12 bases line up with TRBD2. Losses at the gene ends were 4 bases for V and 4 bases for J; bases not matched to a gene: 4. Germline lookup yields CDR1 SGHNT and CDR2 YYREEE (reference sequence). The CDR3 loop spans 15 amino acids. The CDR3 reads CASSPSGGASDTQYF. Written as DNA, the CDR3 is TGTGCCAGCAGCCCTAGCGGGGGGGCATCAGATACGCAGTATTTT.

V gene TRBV6-5 combines with J gene TRBJ1-6; 12 nucleotides line up with TRBD1. Looked up from germline, CDR1 is MNHEY and CDR2 is SVGAGI. J was trimmed by 7 bases and V by 7 bases; bases with no gene match: 5. The CDR3 spans 15 residues. The CDR3 is CASTPGQGANSPLHF. CDR3 nucleotides: TGTGCCAGCACCCCGGGACAGGGGGCGAATTCACCCCTCCACTTT.

This rearrangement joins TRBV25-1 to TRBJ1-6; 7 bases agree with TRBD1. The CDR3 runs to 14 residues. Germline CDR1 and CDR2: MGHDK and SYGVNS. After removal of 4 bases from V and 18 bases from J, the junction contained 15 bases not matched to a gene. This CDR3 is CASSGAAQDRVRHF. The CDR3 DNA reads TGTGCCAGCAGTGGGGCGGCCCAAGACAGGGTACGCCACTTT.

The chain uses TRBV5-4 and TRBJ2-7, with D uncertain. The ends were cut back, 4 bases at V and 9 bases at J, with 17 bases in the middle. The germline V gene encodes CDR1 SGHNT and CDR2 YYREEE (reference sequence). The CDR3 runs 13 residues. CDR3 nucleotide sequence: TGTGCCAGCAGCCGAACCCCTCTCCCGGGGCAGTACTTC. Translated, it gives CASSRTPLPGQYF.

The chain recombines TRBV4-1 with TRBJ2-7; 10 positions agree with TRBD2. J lost 5 bases, V lost 2 bases, and 9 bases had no gene match. The CDR3 is 16 amino acids. Germline values: CDR1 MGHRA, CDR2 YSYEKL. This CDR3 is CASSQNSGGLFHEQYF. CDR3 sequence (DNA): TGCGCCAGCAGCCAAAATAGCGGGGGGCTTTTCCACGAGCAGTACTTC.

CDR3 nucleotides: TGTGCCAGCAGCCTGGACGTTCGGACAAGCTATGGCTACACCTTC. This codes for CASSLDVRTSYGYTF. V usage is TRBV5-4 and J usage is TRBJ1-2, with D possibly matching TRBD1 (5 bases). With 4 bases removed from V and 4 bases from J, the gap between germline ends came to 17 bases. The germline CDR1 and CDR2 sequences are SGHNT and YYREEE (reference sequence). The CDR3 runs 15 residues. Using reference TRBV5-4 and TRBJ1-2 for the parts outside the CDR3, the full variable domain is ETGVTQSPTHLIKTRGQQVTLRCSSQSGHNTVSWYQQALGQGPQFIFQYYREEENGRGNFPPRFSGLQFPNYSSELNVNALELDDSALYLCASSLDVRTSYGYTFGSGTRLTVV.

The rearrangement uses TRBV5-6 and TRBJ2-2, with TRBD1 as a possible D gene (6 bases). CDR3 length equals 18 residues. V was clipped by 0 bases and J by 7 bases, with 22 bases between them. The germline gives CDR1 SGHDT, CDR2 YYEEEE. In nucleotides, the CDR3 is TGTGCCAGCAGCTTGGTCCAGGACAGCGTACGCCCTAACGGGGAGCTGTTTTTT. This gives the protein CASSLVQDSVRPNGELFF.

The rearrangement joins TRBV2 to TRBJ1-6, with D maybe TRBD1 (6 bases). V lost 6 bases and J 6 bases, leaving 12 bases between the germline ends. Per germline, CDR1 SNHLY and CDR2 FYNNEI. This CDR3 comprises 14 residues. The CDR3 loop is CASSETGTNSPLHF. The CDR3 nucleotides read TGTGCCAGCAGCGAAACAGGGACTAATTCACCCCTCCACTTT.

The chain links TRBV30 to TRBJ2-1, with 8 bases fitting TRBD2. Germline assignment: CDR1 GTSNPN and CDR2 SVGIG (reference sequence). CDR3 size: 15 residues. Unmatched junction bases numbered 5, after V lost 3 bases and J lost 1 base. CDR3 sequence (DNA): TGTGCCTGGAGGGGAGCTAGCGGGTCCTACAATGAGCAGTTCTTC. Translation: CAWRGASGSYNEQFF. Combining the CDR3 with reference TRBV30 and TRBJ2-1 gives the whole variable domain SQTIHQWPATLVQPVGSPLSLECTVEGTSNPNLYWYRQAAGRGLQLLFYSVGIGQISSEVPQNLSASRPQDRQFILSSKKLLLSDSGFYLCAWRGASGSYNEQFFGPGTRLTVL.

The chain employs TRBV3-1 (or the pseudogene TRBV3-2) and TRBJ2-1; TRBD2 aligns across 8 bases. V was clipped by 2 bases and J by 4 bases; unmatched bases: 1. CDR3 length equals 14 residues. Germline V gene lookup returns CDR1 LGHDT and CDR2 YNNKEL (reference sequence). As DNA, the CDR3 is TGTGCCAGCAGCCAACGGGGGGGATACAATGAGCAGTTCTTC. Protein product: CASSQRGGYNEQFF.

The rearrangement joins TRBV7-8 to TRBJ1-2, with a possible D match to TRBD1 (5 bases). The V end lost 5 bases, the J end lost 8 bases, and 21 bases lay between the germline ends. The CDR3 sequence is 15 residues long. The germline gives CDR1 SGHVS, CDR2 FQNEAQ. CDR3 coding DNA: TGTGCCAGCAGCCCGCGGGGCAGGCTTCTGGGGGGCTACACCTTC. It specifies CASSPRGRLLGGYTF.

The V and J genes are TRBV7-2 and TRBJ1-2; TRBD1 agrees at 7 bases. Germline CDR1 is SGHTA and CDR2 is FQGNSA. Trimming cost V 4 bases and J 5 bases; bases outside gene matches: 7. The CDR3 runs to 14 residues. As DNA, the CDR3 is TGTGCCAGCAGCTCCAACAGGGGAGGTTATGGCTACACCTTC. Translating it yields CASSSNRGGYGYTF.

The CDR3 DNA reads TGTGCCAGTAGTATAGACGGGACAGGGGTTTATAGCAATCAGCCCCAGCATTTT. This sequence encodes CASSIDGTGVYSNQPQHF. V is TRBV19 and J is TRBJ1-5; 10 bases fit TRBD1. This CDR3 spans 18 amino acids. J lost 0 bases, V lost 0 bases, and 5 bases had no gene match. The germline V gene encodes CDR1 LNHDA and CDR2 SQIVND (reference sequence).

The J gene is TRBJ2-3, the V gene TRBV6-1; 7 bases fit TRBD1. V gave up 2 bases and J gave up 3 bases; unmatched junction bases: 5. CDR1 is MNHNS, CDR2 SASEGT, per germline. The CDR3 is 15 residues long. DNA of the CDR3: TGTGCCAGCAGTGAAAGGAAGGGACAGACAGATACGCAGTATTTT. This sequence encodes CASSERKGQTDTQYF.

There are a few counts of this clone. The V gene is TRBV9, the J gene TRBJ1-1, with a possible D match to TRBD1 (5 bases). Germline CDR1 and CDR2: SGDLS and YYNGEE. The CDR3 has 15 residues. V lost 2 bases, J lost 3 bases, and 14 bases lay in between. CDR3 residues: CASSVQQGRDTEAFF. The CDR3 DNA follows: TGTGCCAGCAGCGTTCAGCAGGGCCGCGACACTGAAGCTTTCTTT. The full variable domain, rest sourced from reference TRBV9 and TRBJ1-1, is DSGVTQTPKHLITATGQRVTLRCSPRSGDLSVYWYQQSLDQGLQFLIQYYNGEERAKGNILERFSAQQFPDLHSELNLSSLELGDSALYFCASSVQQGRDTEAFFGQGTRLTVV.

This clone occurred a few times. This chain links TRBV15 with TRBJ1-2, with TRBD1 as a possible D gene (6 bases). The CDR3 has 15 amino acids. V dropped 6 bases and J dropped 8 bases, with 22 bases sitting between them. Germline values: CDR1 LNHNV, CDR2 YYDKDF (reference sequence). CDR3 DNA: TGTGCCACCAGAGCAGGGGAGGGAGGGCGTTCGGGCTACACCTTC. Its protein is CATRAGEGGRSGYTF.